The 27 T cell receptor beta chains below come from one sample, sequenced in a study of blood T cell repertoires in COVID-19. Assay used: immunoSEQ multiplex PCR; TCRdb lists only in-frame clones, some missing. The sample carries over 110,000 clones, 84% recorded once. Source material: PBMCs or T cells enriched from blood (not recorded which). These TCRs come from a man aged 50-59 years in a cohort exposed to, infected with or recovered from COVID-19 (not recorded which).

This clone turned up a few times. The V and J genes are TRBV9 and TRBJ1-1; D unclear. CDR1 and CDR2 from the germline V gene are SGDLS and YYNGEE. The CDR3 loop spans 15 amino acids. Trimming removed 0 bases at V and 4 bases at J, with 13 bases between. CDR3 amino acids: CASSVVYTSGTEAFF. CDR3 nucleotides: TGTGCCAGCAGCGTAGTGTACACAAGTGGCACTGAAGCTTTCTTT.

V gene TRBV10-3 combines with J gene TRBJ1-4; 7 bases match TRBD1. CDR3 size: 14 residues. Germline lookup yields CDR1 ENHRY and CDR2 SYGVKD. Trimming cost V 10 bases and J 2 bases; bases outside gene matches: 7. CDR3 sequence (DNA): TGTGCCACCCAAAACAGGGGTACTAATGAAAAACTGTTTTTT. The encoded protein is CATQNRGTNEKLFF.

The CDR3, as DNA: TGTGCCACCAGAGACACCGTTGGACAGCCCCAGCATTTT. It yields the protein CATRDTVGQPQHF. The chain carries TRBV24-1 and TRBJ1-5; unclear D gene. Deletions cut 7 bases from V and 7 bases from J, with 13 bases between. Germline V gene data show CDR1 as KGHDR and CDR2 as SFDVKD. This CDR3 spans 13 amino acids.

The V gene is TRBV11-2, the J gene TRBJ2-5; no firm D call. V lost 3 bases and J 3 bases, leaving 11 bases between the germline ends. Germline V lookup: CDR1 SGHAT, CDR2 FQNNGV. This CDR3 is built from 14 residues. The CDR3 region is CASSLRAAEETQYF. The CDR3 DNA is TGTGCCAGCAGCTTGCGTGCGGCAGAAGAGACCCAGTACTTC.

This rearrangement joins TRBV15 to TRBJ1-5; D is uncertain. Germline CDR1 reads LNHNV; CDR2 reads YYDKDF (reference sequence). V was clipped by 0 bases and J by 0 bases, with 6 bases between them. The CDR3 is 15 amino acids. CDR3 nucleotides: TGTGCCACCAGCAGAGAATCTTATAGCAATCAGCCCCAGCATTTT. Encoded protein: CATSRESYSNQPQHF.

CDR3 bases: TGTGCCACCAGTGAGCTCTCCACAGGGTCGAACACCGGGGAGCTGTTTTTT. Translation gives CATSELSTGSNTGELFF. The rearrangement joins TRBV24-1 to TRBJ2-2, with a possible D match to TRBD1 (6 bases). The CDR3 length is 17 residues. The germline V gene encodes CDR1 KGHDR and CDR2 SFDVKD. Trimming pared 4 bases from V and 0 bases from J, leaving 14 bases between.

The chain joins TRBV3-1 (or the pseudogene TRBV3-2) to TRBJ2-2; TRBD2 agrees at 10 bases. V shed 3 bases, J shed 5 bases, and the junction held 6 bases outside the gene matches. This CDR3 region has 16 residues. CDR1 is LGHDT, CDR2 YNNKEL, per germline (reference sequence). The chain's CDR3 is CASSQGAGGRTGELFF. The CDR3 bases are TGTGCCAGCAGCCAGGGAGCGGGAGGGCGGACCGGGGAGCTGTTTTTT.

This clone showed up many times. The chain is built from TRBV19 and TRBJ2-5, with a weak D call TRBD1 (5 bases). V lost 8 bases and J lost 1, with 17 bases in between. Germline lookup yields CDR1 LNHDA and CDR2 SQIVND (reference sequence). The CDR3 covers 15 residues. As DNA, the CDR3 is TGTGCCAGTGGACCGAACAGTGGGGCCCAAGAGACCCAGTACTTC. Translation gives CASGPNSGAQETQYF.

In this sample, this clone turned up a few times. CDR3 sequence reads: CASSEREGPPYEQYF. The CDR3 bases are TGTGCCAGTAGTGAGCGGGAGGGCCCCCCCTACGAGCAGTACTTC. The chain has TRBV19 and TRBJ2-7, with 10 bases matching TRBD2. J lost 2 bases, V lost 5 bases, and 6 bases had no gene match. The length of the CDR3 is 15 residues. Germline-derived CDR1 and CDR2 are LNHDA and SQIVND (reference sequence).

The chain uses TRBV9 and TRBJ2-5; 10 bases fit TRBD2. The trim removed 2 bases at V and 5 bases at J, leaving 9 bases unmatched. This CDR3 contains 16 residues. Germline V gene lookup returns CDR1 SGDLS and CDR2 YYNGEE. The CDR3 loop reads CASSVEAGGPWETQYF. CDR3 coding DNA: TGTGCCAGCAGCGTGGAAGCGGGAGGGCCTTGGGAGACCCAGTACTTC.

Only one count was recorded for this clone. The chain recombines TRBV6-5 with TRBJ2-3; perhaps TRBD1 as D (6 bases). The germline V and J ends were trimmed by 6 bases and 0 bases, with 10 bases remaining between them. Germline V gene data show CDR1 as MNHEY and CDR2 as SVGAGI. The CDR3 is made up of 14 amino acids. CDR3: CASRRTASTDTQYF. CDR3 nucleotide sequence: TGTGCCAGCAGAAGGACAGCTAGCACAGATACGCAGTATTTT.

The CDR3 region is CAISALQGVSGDTQYF. The CDR3 nucleotides are TGTGCCATCAGTGCGCTACAGGGGGTATCAGGAGATACGCAGTATTTT. The chain employs TRBV10-3 and TRBJ2-3, with 8 bases matching TRBD1. Germline values: CDR1 ENHRY, CDR2 SYGVKD. This CDR3 comprises 16 residues. After removal of 4 bases from V and 5 bases from J, the junction contained 11 bases not matched to a gene.

The chain is built from TRBV6-5 and TRBJ2-7, with 8 nucleotides matching TRBD2. The V and J ends lost 6 bases and 4 bases, in that order; junction bases with no gene match: 8. Germline V lookup: CDR1 MNHEY, CDR2 SVGAGI. CDR3 length: 14 residues. Written as DNA, the CDR3 is TGTGCCAGCAGAAACCCCAGCGGGGGTTACGAGCAGTACTTC. As protein: CASRNPSGGYEQYF.

The genes are TRBV9 and TRBJ2-2; 7 bases fit TRBD2. The CDR3 runs 14 residues. Germline V gene sequence: CDR1 SGDLS, CDR2 YYNGEE. The junction had 7 bases not matched to a gene; V was cut back by 5 bases and J by 6 bases. The CDR3 sequence: CASRGLGVAGELFF. The CDR3 DNA sequence: TGTGCCAGCAGAGGACTAGGCGTAGCCGGGGAGCTGTTTTTT.

The chain is built from TRBV7-2 and TRBJ2-5; 8 bases map to TRBD1. J gave up 5 bases and V 4 bases, and 9 bases lay outside the gene matches. The V gene's germline CDR1 is SGHTA and CDR2 FQGNSA. The CDR3 contains 15 residues. CDR3 loop: CASSSQGAISETQYF. CDR3 in DNA: TGTGCCAGCAGCTCTCAGGGGGCTATCTCGGAGACCCAGTACTTC.

The chain recombines TRBV19 with TRBJ1-5; tentatively, D is TRBD1 (5 bases). Germline loops: CDR1 LNHDA, CDR2 SQIVND (reference sequence). The CDR3 runs 15 residues. Between the trimmed V and J ends, which lost 4 bases and 7 bases, there was a span of 17 bases. CDR3 nucleotide sequence: TGTGCCAGTAGTAGTCAGGGAGGGAAGGACCAGCCCCAGCATTTT. Its protein is CASSSQGGKDQPQHF.

The CDR3 DNA is TGTGCCAGCAGCTTGTGGCCCACAGATACGCAGTATTTT. Translation gives CASSLWPTDTQYF. The chain uses TRBV11-2 and TRBJ2-3, with unresolved D. The CDR3 has 13 residues. V dropped 3 bases and J dropped 2 bases, with 6 bases sitting between them. Germline CDR1 and CDR2: SGHAT and FQNNGV.

J is TRBJ2-7 and V is TRBV25-1, with D tentatively TRBD2 (5 bases). The germline CDR1 and CDR2 sequences are MGHDK and SYGVNS. The ends were cut back, 3 bases at V and 4 bases at J, with 16 bases in the middle. The CDR3 consists of 15 residues. The CDR3 nucleotides are TGTGCCAGCAGTGATGCGAGGGAGCGGTATTACGAGCAGTACTTC. It is translated as CASSDARERYYEQYF.

The chain recombines TRBV3-1 (or the pseudogene TRBV3-2) with TRBJ2-7; weak D call: TRBD2 (5 bases). Germline CDR1 and CDR2: LGHDT and YNNKEL (reference sequence). The CDR3 extends over 14 amino acids. Deletions cut 4 bases from V and 4 bases from J, with 14 bases between. CDR3 bases: TGTGCCAGCAGCCCTTTCGGGAACGGTTACGAGCAGTACTTC. Amino acids: CASSPFGNGYEQYF.

The chain couples TRBV5-1 to TRBJ2-2; possibly TRBD1 for D (6 bases). The CDR3 is 15 residues long. Trimming removed 2 bases from V and 5 bases from J, with 13 bases in between. Looked up from germline, CDR1 is SGHRS and CDR2 is YFSETQ. CDR3 in amino acids: CASSFRDMATGELFF. The CDR3 DNA reads TGCGCCAGCAGCTTTAGGGACATGGCTACCGGGGAGCTGTTTTTT.

The chain recombines TRBV24-1 with TRBJ1-5; the D is unclear. This CDR3 has 13 residues. Germline loops: CDR1 KGHDR, CDR2 SFDVKD. The V gene lost 9 bases and the J gene lost 7 bases, with 15 bases spanning the gap. This CDR3 reads CATQREGLQPQHF. CDR3 DNA: TGTGCCACCCAACGGGAGGGTTTGCAGCCCCAGCATTTT.

V is TRBV6-1 and J is TRBJ2-5; TRBD1 aligns across 9 bases. The CDR3 runs to 16 residues. Losses at the gene ends were 0 bases for V and 4 bases for J; bases not matched to a gene: 6. Germline V gives CDR1 MNHNS, CDR2 SASEGT. The CDR3 region is CASSEAGTGRGETQYF. The CDR3 region has the DNA TGTGCCAGCAGTGAAGCGGGGACAGGGAGGGGAGAGACCCAGTACTTC.

V and J are TRBV5-1 and TRBJ2-5; 8 nucleotides agree with TRBD2. The V gene end was trimmed by 3 bases and the J gene end by 2 bases; junction bases not matched to a gene: 6. The CDR3 loop spans 15 amino acids. Germline V CDR1 and CDR2: SGHRS, YFSETQ. The CDR3 coding sequence is TGCGCCAGCAGCTATTCCGGGACTAGGCAAGAGACCCAGTACTTC. Translation: CASSYSGTRQETQYF.

This chain links TRBV24-1 with TRBJ2-5, with 9 bases identical to TRBD2. Per germline, CDR1 KGHDR and CDR2 SFDVKD. The CDR3 spans 18 residues. After removal of 4 bases from V and 2 bases from J, the junction contained 13 bases not matched to a gene. CDR3 sequence (DNA): TGTGCCACCAGTGAACCCGGGACTAGCAGGGTGGAACAAGAGACCCAGTACTTC. This sequence encodes CATSEPGTSRVEQETQYF.

The gene calls are TRBV19 and TRBJ1-6; possible D gene TRBD1, 5 bases. This CDR3 is 17 amino acids long. Germline V gives CDR1 LNHDA, CDR2 SQIVND (reference sequence). V shed 8 bases and J shed 7 bases, with 24 bases lying between them. CDR3 region: CASGVGRASNWNSPLHF. DNA for the CDR3: TGTGCCAGTGGGGTTGGCAGGGCCTCTAATTGGAATTCACCCCTCCACTTT.

The chain employs TRBV4-3 and TRBJ2-7; unclear D gene. The V and J ends lost 0 bases and 3 bases respectively, with 9 bases between them. CDR3 length: 14 amino acids. Germline V gene sequence: CDR1 LGHNA, CDR2 YSLEER. CDR3 sequence reads: CASSQDESLYEQYF. In nucleotides, the CDR3 is TGCGCCAGCAGCCAAGACGAGAGTCTCTACGAGCAGTACTTC.

This rearrangement joins TRBV5-5 to TRBJ2-1; 7 bases are shared with TRBD2. CDR1 is SGHKS, CDR2 YYEKEE, per germline (reference sequence). This CDR3 region has 16 residues. V shed 4 bases, J shed 0 bases, and the junction held 7 bases outside the gene matches. This CDR3 is CASSLSWTSSYNEQFF. DNA for the CDR3: TGTGCCAGCAGCCTAAGTTGGACTAGCTCCTACAATGAGCAGTTCTTC.